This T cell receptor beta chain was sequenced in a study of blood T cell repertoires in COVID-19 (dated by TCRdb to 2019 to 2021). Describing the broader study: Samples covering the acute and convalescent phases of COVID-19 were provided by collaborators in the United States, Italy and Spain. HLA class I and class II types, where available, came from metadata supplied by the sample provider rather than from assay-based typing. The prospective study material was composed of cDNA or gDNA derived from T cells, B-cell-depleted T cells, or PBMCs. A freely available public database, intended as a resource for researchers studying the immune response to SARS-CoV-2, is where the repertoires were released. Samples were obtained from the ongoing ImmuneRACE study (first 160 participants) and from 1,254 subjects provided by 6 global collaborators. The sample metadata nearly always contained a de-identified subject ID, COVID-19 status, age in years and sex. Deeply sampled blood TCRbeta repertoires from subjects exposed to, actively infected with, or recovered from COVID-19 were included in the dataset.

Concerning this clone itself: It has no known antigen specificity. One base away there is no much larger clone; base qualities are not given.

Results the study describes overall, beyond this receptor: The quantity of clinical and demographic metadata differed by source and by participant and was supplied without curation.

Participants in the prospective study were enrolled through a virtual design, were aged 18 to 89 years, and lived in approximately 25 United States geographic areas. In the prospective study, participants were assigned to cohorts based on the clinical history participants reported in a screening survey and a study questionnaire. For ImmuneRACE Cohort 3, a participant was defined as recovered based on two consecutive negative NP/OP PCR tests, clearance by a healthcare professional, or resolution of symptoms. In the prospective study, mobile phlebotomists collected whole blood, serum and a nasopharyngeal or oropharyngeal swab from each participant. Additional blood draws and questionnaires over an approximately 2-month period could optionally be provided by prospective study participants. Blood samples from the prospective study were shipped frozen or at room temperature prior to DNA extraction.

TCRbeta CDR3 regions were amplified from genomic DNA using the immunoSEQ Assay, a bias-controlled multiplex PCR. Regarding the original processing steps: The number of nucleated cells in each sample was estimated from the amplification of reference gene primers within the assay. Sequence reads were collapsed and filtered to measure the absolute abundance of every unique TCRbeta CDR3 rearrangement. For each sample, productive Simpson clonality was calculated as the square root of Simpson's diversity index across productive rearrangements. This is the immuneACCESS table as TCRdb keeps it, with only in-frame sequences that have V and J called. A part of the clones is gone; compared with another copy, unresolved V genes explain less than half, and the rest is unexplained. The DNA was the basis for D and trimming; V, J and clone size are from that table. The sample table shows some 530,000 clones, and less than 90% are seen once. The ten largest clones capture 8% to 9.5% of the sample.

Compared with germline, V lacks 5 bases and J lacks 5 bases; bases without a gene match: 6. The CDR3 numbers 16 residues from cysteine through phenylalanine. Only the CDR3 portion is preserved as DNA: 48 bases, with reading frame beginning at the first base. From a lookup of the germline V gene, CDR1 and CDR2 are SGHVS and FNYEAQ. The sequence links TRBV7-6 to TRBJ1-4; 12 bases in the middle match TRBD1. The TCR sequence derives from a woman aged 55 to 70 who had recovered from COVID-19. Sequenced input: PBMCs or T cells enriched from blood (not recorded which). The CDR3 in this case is CASSPGTGGLNEKLFF. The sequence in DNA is TGTGCCAGCAGCCCTGGGACAGGGGGCCTGAATGAAAAACTGTTTTTT.